A selection of T cell receptor beta chains follows, all from one sample in a study of T cell responses to AZD1222 COVID-19 vaccine. The repertoire was sequenced with immunoSEQ multiplex PCR; TCRdb's copy has only in-frame clones and lacks some. This table holds about 110,000 clones, about 93% found once. This material consisted of peripheral blood, taken 28 days after the second AZD1222 dose. These receptors originate from an adult who received the AZD1222 COVID-19 vaccine. Each CDR3 is given without its conserved first and last residue.

v_call cdr3_aa
TRBV6-2/TRBV6-3 ASSPRTGNTEAF
TRBV6-5 ASRGTAGSPLH
TRBV11-1 ASSLVSDGEQF
TRBV2 ASSDTEKLF
TRBV19 ASSSTGAFSYGYT
TRBV3-1/TRBV3-2 ASSQPRKWNTEAF
TRBV5-4 ASSTRTANYGYT
TRBV5-1 ASSLRTQSSGNTIY
TRBV18 ASSPQSVGTGRLVAEAF
TRBV6-2/TRBV6-3 ASSDRGAHNEQF
TRBV7-2 ASSWGQLYYEQY
TRBV30 AWSVLGNGAGELF
TRBV6-5 ASSLKQGVHQPQH
TRBV20-1 SIRVSGGYT
TRBV12-5 ASGRGGVREQY
TRBV4-1 ASSLSEGLAVQETQY
TRBV24-1 ATSDPPSTDTQY
TRBV5-6 ASSSLAGAGGPNNEQF
TRBV29-1 SIEEGQTNQPQH
TRBV6-5 ASSLKGTANSPLH
TRBV5-4 ASSFLAGADTQY
TRBV6-6 ASSSSRGYT
TRBV4-3 ASSRDRGRFTGELF
TRBV6-4 ASRGGVSNEQF
TRBV29-1 SVGEGIEAF
TRBV27 ASSLSGGYEQY
TRBV4-1 ASSQDPNLNTGELF
TRBV18 ASSPPQGRRANYGYT
TRBV27 ASSWRRGQNIQY
TRBV29-1 SVDSTYGYT
TRBV29-1 SVELGANTEAF
TRBV19 ASSSGGYYEQY
TRBV12-3/TRBV12-4 ASGGHEQY
TRBV27 ASSFELAGGSYNEQF
TRBV6-5 ASSYSGSLSYGYT
TRBV12-3/TRBV12-4 ASSGGGEQY
TRBV13 ASSLTRASLETQY
TRBV4-3 ASSQGGGVHEQY
TRBV7-2 ASSLGGAQGRYEQY
TRBV11-2 ASSLDLSFNTGELF
TRBV12-3/TRBV12-4 ASSPDANTEAF
TRBV10-2 ASGLAGGTGELF
TRBV3-1/TRBV3-2 ASSQDERGSTQY
TRBV5-1 ASSLDDRSQETQY
TRBV7-9 ASAANYGYT
TRBV10-2 ASSESTGSKAEQY
TRBV19 ASSTGTGGSYEQY
TRBV7-9 ASSGSSGSGGELF
TRBV18 ASSPMVSSGNTIY
TRBV7-9 ASSLGTGVQPQH
TRBV27 ASSLSPGQEFYGYT
TRBV4-1 ASSQGPPGQGNSPLH
TRBV6-2/TRBV6-3 ASSPPQRNEQY
TRBV25-1 ASTTLGGGTSGRDEQF
TRBV6-5 ASSSPDRKNTEAF
TRBV7-2 ASSPRGLAGAEQF
TRBV19 ASSLGQGVTNSPLH
TRBV2 ASSEASLGRGGSEAF
TRBV19 ASSLQGMNTEAF
TRBV5-1 ASSSYTGQAGNTIY